The 2 T cell receptor beta chains listed next were all sequenced from one sample in a study of blood T cell repertoires in COVID-19. Using immunoSEQ multiplex PCR, the repertoire was profiled, and TCRdb retains in-frame clones only, with some absent. Of about 83,000 clones listed, 85% to 90% are singletons. Sequencing was performed on peripheral blood. The receptors were gathered from a woman over 75 in a cohort sampled during active or convalescent COVID-19.

V and J are TRBV11-2 and TRBJ2-1; 12 bases fit TRBD2. From germline, CDR1 is SGHAT and CDR2 FQNNGV. The CDR3 is 16 residues long. V gave up 2 bases and J gave up 10 bases; unmatched junction bases: 9. As DNA, the CDR3 is TGTGCCAGCAGCTTACCAGCTAGCGGGAGGGTTGGGGAGCAGTTCTTC. It specifies CASSLPASGRVGEQFF.

The CDR3 loop is CASSGDRGNSYEQYF. The CDR3 nucleotides read TGTGCCAGCAGTGGGGACAGGGGAAATAGCTACGAGCAGTACTTC. V and J are TRBV25-1 and TRBJ2-7; 10 bases align to TRBD1. There are 15 residues in the CDR3. With 4 bases clipped from V and 3 bases from J, the junction kept 6 bases outside the gene matches. Germline CDR1 reads MGHDK; CDR2 reads SYGVNS.